These T cell receptor beta chains were read from a single sample in a study of glioma-infiltrating T cells after dendritic cell vaccination. Libraries were prepared by immunoSEQ multiplex PCR; TCRdb keeps only in-frame clonotypes and omits some of them. The data contain more than 85,000 clones, 90% of them singletons. The sequencing here drew on blood, taken after dendritic cell vaccination. The receptors stem from a human donor with glioblastoma. The CDR3 runs from the conserved cysteine through the conserved F or W. D genes are given only for firm matches. Size tells how often a clone was seen (once, few, many) or the class of an expanded clone, and some rows leave it out.

>TRBV5-1|TRBD1|TRBJ2-5|14|NA
CASSGTGVQETQYF
TGCGCCAGCTCAGGGACAGGGGTACAAGAGACCCAGTACTTC
>TRBV18|TRBD1|TRBJ2-5|15|NA
CASSLRDRAGETQYF
TGTGCCAGCTCACTCCGGGACAGGGCGGGGGAGACCCAGTACTTC
>TRBV19|NA|TRBJ1-5|14|NA
CASWTVRSNQPQHF
TGTGCCAGTTGGACAGTGAGGAGCAATCAGCCCCAGCATTTT
>TRBV29-1|TRBD2|TRBJ2-2|18|once
CSVEGSIIAGAGTGELFF
TGCAGCGTTGAAGGCTCAATCATAGCGGGGGCGGGCACCGGGGAGCTGTTTTTT
>TRBV29-1|TRBD1|TRBJ2-5|14|once
CSVGGTGGQETQYF
TGCAGCGTGGGGGGGACAGGGGGACAAGAGACCCAGTACTTC
>TRBV7-8|TRBD2|TRBJ2-1|14|once
CASSSSGTYNEQFF
TGTGCCAGCAGCAGTAGCGGGACCTACAATGAGCAGTTCTTC
>TRBV5-6|TRBD1|TRBJ2-5|14|NA
CASSWGGQGETQYF
TGTGCCAGCAGCTGGGGCGGACAGGGGGAGACCCAGTACTTC
>TRBV6-5|NA|TRBJ1-2|14|NA
CASSADGGNYGYTF
TGTGCCAGCAGTGCAGACGGGGGTAACTATGGCTACACCTTC
>TRBV5-1|NA|TRBJ1-3|16|NA
CASSLTFQASGNTIYF
TGCGCCAGCAGCTTGACCTTTCAGGCGTCTGGAAACACCATATATTTT
>TRBV5-1|NA|TRBJ1-2|13|NA
CASSFQQGAGYTF
TGCGCCAGCAGCTTCCAACAGGGTGCTGGCTACACCTTC
>TRBV7-2|TRBD1|TRBJ2-7|15|NA
CASSPPGQPPYEQYF
TGTGCCAGCAGCCCTCCGGGACAGCCTCCATACGAGCAGTACTTC
>TRBV18|NA|TRBJ1-2|15|NA
CASSPVQGVDYGYTF
TGTGCCAGCTCACCGGTACAGGGTGTAGACTATGGCTACACCTTC
>TRBV2|NA|TRBJ1-2|15|NA
CASSGTAQTNYGYTF
TGTGCCAGCAGTGGGACAGCACAAACTAACTATGGCTACACCTTC
>TRBV5-1|TRBD1|TRBJ1-3|16|once
CASSLAYRGLGNTIYF
TGCGCCAGCAGCTTGGCCTACAGGGGGCTGGGAAACACCATATATTTT
>TRBV30|TRBD1|TRBJ1-1|13|NA
CAWSTGLTTEAFF
TGTGCCTGGTCGACAGGGCTTACCACTGAAGCTTTCTTT
>TRBV5-5|TRBD1|TRBJ2-7|14|once
CASIPGQGPYEQYF
TGTGCCAGCATCCCGGGACAGGGACCCTACGAGCAGTACTTC
>TRBV7-8|TRBD2|TRBJ2-2|17|NA
CASSLGRLAGVTGELFF
TGTGCCAGCAGCTTAGGTCGACTAGCGGGGGTCACCGGGGAGCTGTTTTTT
>TRBV5-8|NA|TRBJ1-5|16|NA
CASSSGGVYSNQPQHF
TGTGCCAGCAGCTCCGGTGGAGTCTATAGCAATCAGCCCCAGCATTTT